This T cell receptor beta chain was recovered during a study of blood T cell repertoires in COVID-19. Across the whole study: PBMCs, B-cell-depleted T cells, or T cells were the source of the cDNA or gDNA that made up the material.

Germline V gene sequence: CDR1 LGHNA, CDR2 YSLEER. Trimming stripped 2 bases from V and 1 base from J, with 11 bases between. This CDR3 comprises 15 residues. TCRdb's copy holds only in-frame clones and misses some; the assay was immunoSEQ multiplex PCR. Among about 370,000 clones listed, 85% to 90% were seen once. The clonotype was recovered from a man younger than 35 who had recovered from COVID-19. The V and J genes are TRBV4-3 and TRBJ1-1, with no clear D. Material for sequencing was PBMCs or T cells enriched from blood (not recorded which). DNA for the CDR3: TGCGCCAGCAGCCAACGTGTAGAGGGGAACACTGAAGCTTTCTTT. This sequence encodes CASSQRVEGNTEAFF.